This record covers a single T cell receptor beta chain. Its antigen is not yet known. One base away there is no much larger clone; base qualities are not given. The CDR3 holds 20 amino acids from the cysteine to the phenylalanine. Kept here is only the CDR3 DNA, which spans 60 bases and is read in frame from base 1. Trimming takes 1 base from V and 3 bases from J, and the germline ends sit 28 bases apart. CDR1 and CDR2, looked up from the germline V gene, are LGHNA and YNFKEQ. The CDR3 regions of human TCRbeta chains were analyzed by immunosequencing. The authors' pipeline ran thus. TCRs in the repertoires were compared against a reference library of SARS-CoV-2-specific TCRs that had been generated with the MIRA antigen-specificity platform. Breadth was defined as the fraction of unique TCRs that were SARS-CoV-2-associated. Depth was defined as the fraction of total T cells that were SARS-CoV-2-associated. Using the MIRA data, each spike-specific TCR was mapped to the spike region that the TCR reacts to and placed in a CD4 or CD8 class. Log10-transformed breadth and depth values were compared by one-way ANOVA with Sidak's multiple comparisons tests. TCRdb carries this immuneACCESS record with in-frame sequences only. Its versions omit some clonotypes, under half of them owing to an unresolved V gene in the studies checked, with the rest unexplained. V and J calls plus clone size are reproduced from that table; the DNA served to infer D and trimming. For this sample the table gives about 110,000 clones, of which more than 70% were detected only once. Of the sample, about 3% falls within the top ten clones.

The time point label, read with the paper, signifies: baseline before first vaccination. Per the publication, the treatment or condition label means: meningococcal conjugate vaccine given as trial control. The vaccinee samples were drawn from two UK trials, COV001 and COV002, one of which was a single-blind randomized controlled phase 2/3 trial testing AZD1222 (ChAdOx1 nCoV-19) in healthy adults. For TCRbeta chain sequencing, PBMC samples were collected from trial participants at day 0 and at day 28 after the second dose. The sample is drawn from a study of T cell responses to AZD1222 COVID-19 vaccine (dated by TCRdb to 2020 to 2022). Regarding the complete study: TCR sequencing covered over 230 trial participants: about 210 given two doses of AZD1222 and around 25 given two doses of MenACWY control vaccine. Trial participants were enrolled by age into subgroups of 18-55, 56-69 and 70-plus years, and around 150, 28 and 57 TCR-sequenced participants, respectively, were included in these subgroups.

Beyond this particular receptor, the publication reports: Because no samples from the day 14 peak response were available, repertoires could be characterized only after the peak T cell response. Participants were mostly white British and included more females than males, and it was suggested by the authors that clonal diversity may have been underestimated. Reportedly, almost half of the unique spike-specific TCRs recognized epitopes lying outside the regions that are mutated in the B.1.351 and B.1.1.7 variants. In the small 56-69-year group, the increase in depth fell short of significance, most likely because of low power. A significant rise in spike-specific TCR breadth and depth was observed after two AZD1222 doses relative to day 0 and relative to MenACWY recipients. Conclusions about previously exposed vaccinees are limited, since just five or six AZD1222 recipients were seropositive for SARS-CoV-2 at baseline. The whole spike protein was spanned by vaccine-associated CD4 TCRs, and dominant responses were seen in regions 160-218 and 743-854.

The TCR originated in an adult in good health. The specimen comprised peripheral blood, sampled on day 0 of MenACWY control vaccination. The rearrangement combines TRBV4-2 with TRBJ2-7, with the D gene tentatively TRBD1 or TRBD2, based on 5 matching bases in each. The CDR3 is CASSQGTQTRGEKQHYEQYF. In nucleotides, the sequence is TGTGCCAGCAGCCAAGGGACACAAACCAGAGGGGAAAAACAGCACTACGAGCAGTACTTC.